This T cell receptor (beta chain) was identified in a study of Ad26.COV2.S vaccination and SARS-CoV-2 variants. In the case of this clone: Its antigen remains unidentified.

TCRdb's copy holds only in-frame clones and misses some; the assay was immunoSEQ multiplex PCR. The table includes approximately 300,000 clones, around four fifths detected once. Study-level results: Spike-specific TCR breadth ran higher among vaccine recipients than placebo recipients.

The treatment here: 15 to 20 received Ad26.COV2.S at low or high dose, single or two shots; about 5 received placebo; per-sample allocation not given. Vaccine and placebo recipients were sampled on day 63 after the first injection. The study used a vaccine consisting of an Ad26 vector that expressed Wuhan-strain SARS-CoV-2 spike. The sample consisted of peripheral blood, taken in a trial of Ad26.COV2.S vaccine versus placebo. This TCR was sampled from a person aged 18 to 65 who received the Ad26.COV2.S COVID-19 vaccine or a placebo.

The CDR3 coding sequence is TGTGCCAGCAGCGCGCCCAGGGGGGTCCCCTACGAGCAGTACTTC. Its translation is CASSAPRGVPYEQYF. V gene TRBV5-5 combines with J gene TRBJ2-7; a possible D gene is TRBD1 (7 bases). Germline values: CDR1 SGHKS, CDR2 YYEKEE (reference sequence). The V and J ends lost 4 bases and 2 bases respectively, with 16 bases between them. CDR3 size: 15 residues.